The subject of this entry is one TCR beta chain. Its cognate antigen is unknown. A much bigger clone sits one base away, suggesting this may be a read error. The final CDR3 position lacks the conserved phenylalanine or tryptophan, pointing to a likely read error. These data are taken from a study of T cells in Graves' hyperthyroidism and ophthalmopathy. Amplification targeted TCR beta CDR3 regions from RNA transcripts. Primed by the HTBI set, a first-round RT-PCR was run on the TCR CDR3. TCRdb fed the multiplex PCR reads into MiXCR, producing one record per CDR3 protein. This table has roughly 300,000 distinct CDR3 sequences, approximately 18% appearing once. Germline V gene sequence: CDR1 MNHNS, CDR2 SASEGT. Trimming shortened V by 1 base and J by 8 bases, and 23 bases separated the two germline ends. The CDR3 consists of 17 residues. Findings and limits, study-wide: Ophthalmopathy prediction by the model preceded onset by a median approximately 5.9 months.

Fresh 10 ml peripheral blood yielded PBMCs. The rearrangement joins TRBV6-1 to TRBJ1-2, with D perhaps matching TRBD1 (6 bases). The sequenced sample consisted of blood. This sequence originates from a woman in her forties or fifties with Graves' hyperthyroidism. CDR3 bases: TGTGCCAGCAGTGAAGAGTACTGGGTCTCCGAGGGGGGAGGCTACACCCTC. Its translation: CASSEEYWVSEGGGYTL.